This T cell receptor (beta chain) derives from a study of vaccination and CD4 T cells after COVID-19. Cultured CD4+ T cells had their DNA profiled by the Oncomine TCR Beta short-read assay. TCRdb itself ran the PCR reads through MiXCR, one entry per CDR3 protein. The sample yields just over 8,500 distinct CDR3 sequences, 45% to 55% seen once. Treatment meaning: approximately nine-day PBMC culture with coronavirus spike peptide pools or control peptides (ViraFEST assay). CD4+ T cells that came from the unexposed donor were collected before the COVID-19 pandemic (2011-2018). In this sample, this clonotype turned up once. What it recognizes is unknown. The sequencing sample was made of CD4+ T cells from blood, cultured in vitro. The clonotype was recovered from a human donor in good health.

The CDR3 reads CSARSPGVVETQYF. The CDR3 bases are TGCAGTGCTAGGTCTCCGGGGGTTGTAGAGACCCAGTACTTC. V gene TRBV20-1 combines with J gene TRBJ2-5; D may be TRBD2 (6 bases). CDR1 is DFQATT, CDR2 SNEGSKA, per germline (reference sequence). V was shortened by 3 bases and J by 4 bases, with 15 bases between the two germline ends. CDR3 length equals 14 residues.